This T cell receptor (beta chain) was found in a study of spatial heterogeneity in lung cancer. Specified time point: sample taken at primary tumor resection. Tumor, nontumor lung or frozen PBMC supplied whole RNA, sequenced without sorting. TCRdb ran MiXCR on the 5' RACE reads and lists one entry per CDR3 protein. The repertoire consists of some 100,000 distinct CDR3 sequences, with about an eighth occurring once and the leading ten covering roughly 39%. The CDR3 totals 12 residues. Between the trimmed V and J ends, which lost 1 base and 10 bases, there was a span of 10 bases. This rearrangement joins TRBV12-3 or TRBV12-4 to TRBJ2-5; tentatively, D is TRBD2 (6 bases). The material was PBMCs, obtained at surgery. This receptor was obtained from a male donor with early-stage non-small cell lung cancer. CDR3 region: CASSLGGLGQYF. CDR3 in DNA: TGTGCCAGCAGTTTAGGGGGACTGGGCCAGTACTTC.